This TCR beta chain was observed in a study of cytomegalovirus exposure and HLA in healthy donors. The study's findings and limits: Altogether, 150 or so TCR beta chains were recorded as cytomegalovirus-associated.

It was the roughly 110-subject validation cohort, separate from the approximately 700-subject first cohort, to which the donors belonged. The ends lost 4 bases at V and 2 bases at J; junction bases unmatched: 16. Germline CDR1 reads SEHNR; CDR2 reads FQNEAQ (reference sequence). This CDR3 comprises 19 residues. TCRdb's copy holds only in-frame clones and misses some; the assay was immunoSEQ multiplex PCR. The repertoire includes 110,000 to 150,000 clones, approximately 89% of them detected once, and 9% sits in the top ten. As regards this clone: Its antigen is unknown.

This TCR was recovered from a woman under 30 in good health and CMV-seropositive. V is TRBV7-9 and J is TRBJ2-3, with 9 bases that match TRBD2. Sequenced material: PBMCs. The CDR3 region has the DNA TGTGCCAGCAGCTCCCCCAGACCGGCGGGGGGGCCGGACACAGATACGCAGTATTTT. Protein: CASSSPRPAGGPDTDTQYF.